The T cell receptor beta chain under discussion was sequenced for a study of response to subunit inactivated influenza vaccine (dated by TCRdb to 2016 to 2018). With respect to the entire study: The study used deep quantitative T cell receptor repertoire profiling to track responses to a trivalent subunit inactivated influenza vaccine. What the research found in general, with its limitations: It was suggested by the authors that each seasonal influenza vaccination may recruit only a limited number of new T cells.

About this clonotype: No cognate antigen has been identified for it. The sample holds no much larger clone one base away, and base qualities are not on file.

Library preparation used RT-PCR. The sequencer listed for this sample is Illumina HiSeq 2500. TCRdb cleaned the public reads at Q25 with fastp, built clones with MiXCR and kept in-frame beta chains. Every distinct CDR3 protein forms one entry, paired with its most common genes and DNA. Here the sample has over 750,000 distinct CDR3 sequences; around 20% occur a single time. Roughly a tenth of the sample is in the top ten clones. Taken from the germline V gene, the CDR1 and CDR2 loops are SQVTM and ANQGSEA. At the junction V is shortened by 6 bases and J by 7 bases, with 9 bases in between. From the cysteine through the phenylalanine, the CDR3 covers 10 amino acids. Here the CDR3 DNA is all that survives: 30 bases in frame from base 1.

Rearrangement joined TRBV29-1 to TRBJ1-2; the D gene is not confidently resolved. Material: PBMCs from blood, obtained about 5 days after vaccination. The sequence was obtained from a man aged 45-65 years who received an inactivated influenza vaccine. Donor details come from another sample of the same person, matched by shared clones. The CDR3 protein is CSVWTSGYTF. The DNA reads TGCAGCGTGTGGACTAGTGGCTACACCTTC.